This record covers a single T cell receptor (beta chain). Its matching antigen is unknown. Repertoires were generated with immunoSEQ multiplex PCR, while TCRdb's copy carries only in-frame clones and drops some. Seen here are 90,000 to 150,000 clones, more than 75% observed once, and the top ten hold roughly 4%. This CDR3 spans 16 amino acids. Germline V gene lookup returns CDR1 MRHNA and CDR2 SNTAGT. The V and J ends lost 3 bases and 5 bases, in that order; junction bases with no gene match: 9. This sample is part of a study of T cell responses to AZD1222 COVID-19 vaccine. Study-wide points: Reports say nearly half of spike-specific TCRs go after unmutated variant regions.

Sequenced material: peripheral blood, taken 28 days after the second AZD1222 dose. V gene TRBV6-4 combines with J gene TRBJ1-1; 10 bases map to TRBD1. This TCR was recovered from an adult who received the AZD1222 COVID-19 vaccine. CDR3 sequence reads: CASSEGEGTGVTEAFF. The CDR3 DNA reads TGTGCCAGCAGTGAGGGGGAAGGGACAGGGGTGACTGAAGCTTTCTTT.